This T cell receptor (beta chain) was profiled in a study of T cells and Merkel cell carcinoma outcomes. With respect to this clone: Its antigen remains unidentified.

Points from the study as a whole: Reportedly, T-cell repertoire with density predicts Merkel cell carcinoma outcomes.

This table comes from immunoSEQ multiplex PCR, and its TCRdb copy is limited to in-frame clones, with some not included. The repertoire holds about 15,000 clones, with approximately 87% as singletons. Losses at the gene ends were 8 bases for V and 3 bases for J; bases not matched to a gene: 12. Germline values: CDR1 SGHAT, CDR2 FQNNGV. The CDR3 is 16 amino acids. Input material: tumor tissue from Merkel cell carcinoma. The rearrangement links TRBV11-2 to TRBJ2-7; 11 bases agree with TRBD2. The clonotype originates from a human donor with Merkel cell carcinoma. The CDR3 protein is CASGSPMGLADYEQYF. In DNA, the CDR3 is TGTGCCAGCGGGTCTCCGATGGGACTAGCGGACTACGAGCAGTACTTC. The whole variable domain, remainder taken from reference TRBV11-2 and TRBJ2-7, is EAGVAQSPRYKIIEKRQSVAFWCNPISGHATLYWYQQILGQGPKLLIQFQNNGVVDDSQLPKDRFSAERLKGVDSTLKIQPAKLEDSAVYLCASGSPMGLADYEQYFGPGTRLTVT.